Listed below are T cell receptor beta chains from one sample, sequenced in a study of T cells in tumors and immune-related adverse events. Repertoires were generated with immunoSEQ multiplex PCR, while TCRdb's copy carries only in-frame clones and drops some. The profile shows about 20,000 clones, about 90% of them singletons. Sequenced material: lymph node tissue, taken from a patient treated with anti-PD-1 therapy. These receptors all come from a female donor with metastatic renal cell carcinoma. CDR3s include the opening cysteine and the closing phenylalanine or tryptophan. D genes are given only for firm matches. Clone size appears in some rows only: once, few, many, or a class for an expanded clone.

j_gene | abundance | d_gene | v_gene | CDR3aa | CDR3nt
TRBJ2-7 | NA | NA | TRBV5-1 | CASSLAGAFYEQYF | TGCGCCAGCAGCTTGGCAGGGGCATTTTACGAGCAGTACTTC
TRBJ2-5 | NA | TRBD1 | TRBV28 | CASTLQGAETQYF | TGTGCCAGCACGCTACAGGGGGCAGAGACCCAGTACTTC
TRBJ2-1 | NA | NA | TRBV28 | CASSNIQGNEQFF | TGTGCCAGCAGCAACATACAGGGCAATGAGCAGTTCTTC
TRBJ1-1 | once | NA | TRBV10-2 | CASSASGRYTEAFF | TGCGCCAGCAGTGCTTCAGGGCGTTACACTGAAGCTTTCTTT
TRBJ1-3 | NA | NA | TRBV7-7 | CASSQIPF | TGTGCCAGCAGCCAAATCCCTTTT
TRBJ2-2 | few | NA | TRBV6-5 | CASSRNRDTGELFF | TGTGCCAGCAGTCGGAACAGGGACACCGGGGAGCTGTTTTTT
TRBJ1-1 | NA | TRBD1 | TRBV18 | CASSPSNRRGPNTEAFF | TGTGCCAGCTCACCCTCAAATCGCAGGGGGCCGAACACTGAAGCTTTCTTT
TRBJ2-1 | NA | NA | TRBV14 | CASSQVNANEQFF | TGTGCCAGCAGCCAAGTTAATGCCAATGAGCAGTTCTTC
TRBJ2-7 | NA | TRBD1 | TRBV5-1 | CASSRQGPLRDEQYF | TGCGCCAGCAGCCGACAGGGGCCCCTCCGGGACGAGCAGTACTTC
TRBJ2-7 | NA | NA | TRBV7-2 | CASSFSSTEQYF | TGTGCCAGCAGCTTTTCTTCAACGGAGCAGTACTTC
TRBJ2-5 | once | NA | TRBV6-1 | CASTFGEGGETQYF | TGTGCCAGCACCTTTGGGGAGGGGGGAGAGACCCAGTACTTC
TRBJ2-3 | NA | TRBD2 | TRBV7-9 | CVSSLNSGGLADTQYF | TGTGTCAGCAGCTTAAACAGTGGGGGACTAGCTGATACGCAGTATTTT
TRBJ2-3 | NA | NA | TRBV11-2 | CASSLDSSSDSTDTQYF | TGTGCCAGCAGCTTAGATTCTAGCAGCGATAGCACAGATACGCAGTATTTT
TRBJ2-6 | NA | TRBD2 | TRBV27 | CASSPSAGGGYSGANVLTF | TGTGCCAGCAGTCCCTCGGCGGGAGGTGGTTATTCTGGGGCCAACGTCCTGACTTTC
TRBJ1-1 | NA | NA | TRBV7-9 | CASSSPGQLNTEAFF | TGTGCCAGCAGCTCCCCAGGGCAGCTGAACACTGAAGCTTTCTTT
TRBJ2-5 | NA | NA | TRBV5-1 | CASSPTYGQQETQYF | TGCGCCAGCAGCCCGACCTATGGACAGCAAGAGACCCAGTACTTC
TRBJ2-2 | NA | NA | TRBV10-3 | CAISESKTFTGELFF | TGTGCCATCAGTGAGTCAAAGACCTTCACCGGGGAGCTGTTTTTT
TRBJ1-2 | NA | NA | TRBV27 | CASSLTGIGGRDGYDGYTF | TGTGCCAGCAGTTTAACAGGGATCGGGGGTAGGGATGGGTACGATGGCTACACCTTC
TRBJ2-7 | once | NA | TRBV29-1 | CSVEGQGSDMVQYF | TGCAGCGTTGAAGGGCAGGGGTCTGATATGGTTCAGTACTTC
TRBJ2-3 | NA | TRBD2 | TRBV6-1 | CASTFSGGAGDTQYF | TGTGCCAGCACTTTTAGCGGGGGGGCCGGAGATACGCAGTATTTT
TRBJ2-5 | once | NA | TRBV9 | CASSARGAGGWQETQYF | TGTGCCAGCAGCGCGAGGGGGGCAGGGGGTTGGCAAGAGACCCAGTACTTC
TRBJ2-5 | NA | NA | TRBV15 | CATSRVPETQYF | TGTGCCACCAGCAGAGTACCGGAGACCCAGTACTTC
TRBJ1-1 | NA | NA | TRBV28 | CASSKRVRGTEAFF | TGTGCCAGCAGTAAAAGGGTTAGAGGAACTGAAGCTTTCTTT
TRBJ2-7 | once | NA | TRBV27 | CASSLAGANYEQYF | TGTGCCAGCAGTTTAGCAGGGGCCAACTACGAGCAGTACTTC
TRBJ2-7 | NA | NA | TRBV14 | CASSQDRFEQYF | TGTGCCAGCAGCCAAGATCGTTTCGAGCAGTACTTC
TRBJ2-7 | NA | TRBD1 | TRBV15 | CATSRDRQGAREQYF | TGTGCCACCAGCAGAGATCGACAGGGGGCTCGAGAGCAGTACTTC
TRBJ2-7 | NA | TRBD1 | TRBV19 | CASSAQGARYEQYF | TGTGCCAGTAGTGCGCAGGGGGCGCGGTACGAGCAGTACTTC
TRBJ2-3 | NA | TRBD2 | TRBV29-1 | CSVPGTSGIADTQYF | TGCAGCGTTCCCGGGACTAGCGGGATCGCAGATACGCAGTATTTT
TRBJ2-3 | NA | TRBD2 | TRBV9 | CASSVVETSRADTQYF | TGTGCCAGCAGCGTAGTGGAGACTAGCAGGGCAGATACGCAGTATTTT
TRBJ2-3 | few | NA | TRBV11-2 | CASSRLSATATDTQYF | TGTGCCAGCAGCCGTTTGAGTGCTACAGCCACAGATACGCAGTATTTT
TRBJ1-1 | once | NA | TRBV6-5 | CASTNGYQGASGAFF | TGTGCCAGCACCAACGGGTATCAGGGAGCGAGCGGGGCTTTCTTT
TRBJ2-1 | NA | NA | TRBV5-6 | CASNLVAGYNEQFF | TGTGCCAGCAATTTGGTAGCAGGGTACAATGAGCAGTTCTTC
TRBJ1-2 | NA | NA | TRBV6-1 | CASSEASGAGYGYTF | TGTGCCAGCAGTGAAGCGTCGGGGGCCGGCTATGGCTACACCTTC
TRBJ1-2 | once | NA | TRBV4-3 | CASSRGTLKDGYTF | TGCGCCAGCAGCCGCGGGACACTGAAGGATGGCTACACCTTC
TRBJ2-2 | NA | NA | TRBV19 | CASSIATWNTGELFF | TGTGCCAGTAGTATAGCCACATGGAACACCGGGGAGCTGTTTTTT
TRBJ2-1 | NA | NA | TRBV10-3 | CAISDPGKGSYNEQFF | TGTGCCATCAGTGACCCAGGGAAGGGCTCCTACAATGAGCAGTTCTTC
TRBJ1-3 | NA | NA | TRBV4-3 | CASSQEADGYSGNTIYF | TGCGCCAGCAGCCAAGAAGCCGACGGTTACTCTGGAAACACCATATATTTT
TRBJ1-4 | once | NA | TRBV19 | CASSIRQNEKLFF | TGTGCCAGTAGTATAAGACAGAATGAAAAACTGTTTTTT
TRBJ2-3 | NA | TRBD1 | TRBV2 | CASRSGQTPSTDTQYF | TGTGCCAGCAGGTCGGGACAGACCCCTAGCACAGATACGCAGTATTTT
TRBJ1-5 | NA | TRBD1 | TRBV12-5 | CASGSQGRRNQPQHF | TGTGCTAGTGGTTCACAGGGGCGGCGCAATCAGCCCCAGCATTTT
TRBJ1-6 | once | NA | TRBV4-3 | CASSQAPRSSYNSPLHF | TGCGCCAGCAGCCAAGCCCCCAGGAGCTCCTATAATTCACCCCTCCACTTT
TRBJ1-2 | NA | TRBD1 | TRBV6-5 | CASRRDRNNYGYTF | TGTGCCAGCAGGCGGGACAGGAATAACTATGGCTACACCTTC
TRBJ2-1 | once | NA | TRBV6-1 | CASSVEAGANLGQFF | TGTGCCAGCAGTGTGGAGGCGGGTGCTAATTTAGGGCAGTTCTTC
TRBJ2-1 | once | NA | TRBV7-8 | CASSFARVNEQFF | TGTGCCAGCAGCTTTGCTAGAGTCAATGAGCAGTTCTTC
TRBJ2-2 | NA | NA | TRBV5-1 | CASNRGNDGELFF | TGCGCCAGCAATCGGGGGAATGACGGGGAGCTGTTTTTT
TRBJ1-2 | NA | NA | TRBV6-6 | CASSYAGADDDYGYTF | TGTGCCAGCAGTTACGCGGGCGCGGACGACGACTATGGCTACACCTTC
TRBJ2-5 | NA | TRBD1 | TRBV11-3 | CASSYRGYQETQYF | TGTGCCAGCAGTTACAGGGGTTACCAAGAGACCCAGTACTTC
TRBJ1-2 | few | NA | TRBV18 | CASSTGVWGYTF | TGTGCCAGCTCGACAGGCGTGTGGGGCTACACCTTC
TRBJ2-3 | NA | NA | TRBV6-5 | CASSLPGADTQYF | TGTGCCAGCAGCCTCCCTGGTGCGGATACGCAGTATTTT
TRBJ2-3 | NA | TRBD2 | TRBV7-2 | CASSLRGASTDTQYF | TGTGCCAGCAGCTTGCGGGGGGCAAGCACAGATACGCAGTATTTT
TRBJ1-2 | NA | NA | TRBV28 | CASSQQGSYGYTF | TGTGCCAGCAGTCAGCAGGGTTCCTATGGCTACACCTTC
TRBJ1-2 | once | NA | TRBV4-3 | CASSQDPGVGGYTF | TGCGCCAGCAGCCAAGATCCCGGGGTAGGGGGCTACACCTTC
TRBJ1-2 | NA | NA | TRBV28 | CASRRDYGYTF | TGTGCCAGCAGGAGGGATTATGGCTACACCTTC